This T cell receptor (beta chain) originates from a study of identical twins. Germline V lookup: CDR1 GTSNPN, CDR2 SVGIG (reference sequence). CDR3 length equals 15 residues. Between the trimmed V and J ends, which lost 2 bases and 4 bases, there was a span of 18 bases. MiXCR, run by TCRdb on the 5' RACE reads, gives a single entry per CDR3 protein. The table includes 500,000 or so distinct CDR3 sequences, about 20% detected once. In addition, the sample was reused for a study of T cells expressing NK-cell markers. As that report states: The authors derived TCR beta repertoires from sorted CD3+CD56+NKG2C+, CD3+CD56+NKG2C- and CD3+CD56-NKG2C+ T cells. One of the eight sequenced donors was seronegative, whereas the other seven were HCMV-seropositive.

The clonotype comes from a woman between 18 and 29 years old in good health. The V call is TRBV30, the J call TRBJ2-7; weak D call: TRBD2 (7 bases). The sequencing input was CD4+ T cells sorted from blood. The chain's CDR3 is CAWSTGGGAGYEQYF. The CDR3 coding sequence is TGTGCCTGGAGTACCGGTGGGGGGGCAGGTTACGAGCAGTACTTC. Full variable domain (outside the CDR3, taken from reference TRBV30 and TRBJ2-7): SQTIHQWPATLVQPVGSPLSLECTVEGTSNPNLYWYRQAAGRGLQLLFYSVGIGQISSEVPQNLSASRPQDRQFILSSKKLLLSDSGFYLCAWSTGGGAGYEQYFGPGTRLTVT.